Listed below are T cell receptor beta chains from one sample, sequenced in a study of human T cells and chemical hapten exposure. TCRdb re-analysed the RACE reads in MiXCR, keeping a single row per CDR3 protein. The repertoire holds more than 250,000 distinct CDR3 sequences, with around 9.3% as singletons. Here the sequenced sample was whole blood, taken in connection with sensitization to the hapten diphenylcyclopropenone (DPC). The receptors originated from a woman between 40 and 50 years old with alopecia areata. Some clones in this sample may be carry-over from other donors' samples. The CDR3 runs from the conserved cysteine through the conserved F or W. D genes are given only for firm matches. The size field is filled for only some rows; it gives once, few, many or a size class.

V	D	J	length	size	CDR3	DNA
TRBV6-6	TRBD1	TRBJ2-1	17	few	CASSYSIPGGIYNAQFF	TGTGCCAGCAGTTACTCGATTCCAGGGGGAATATACAATGCGCAGTTCTTC
TRBV18	TRBD1	TRBJ1-2	13	.	CASSLGQADGYTF	TGTGCCAGCTCACTCGGACAGGCGGATGGCTACACCTTC
TRBV6-2/TRBV6-3	.	TRBJ2-3	14	.	CASSPGRAPDTQYF	TGTGCCAGCAGTCCCGGAAGGGCCCCAGATACGCAGTATTTT
TRBV5-1	TRBD2	TRBJ2-3	17	.	CASSLSLTSGQADTQYF	TGCGCCAGCAGCTTGTCATTGACTAGCGGGCAAGCAGATACGCAGTATTTT
TRBV6-6	.	TRBJ1-5	14	.	CASSYSRWDQPQHF	TGTGCCAGCAGTTACTCGCGTTGGGATCAGCCCCAGCATTTT
TRBV11-1	TRBD2	TRBJ2-1	14	.	CASSRLAGIDEQFF	TGTGCCAGCAGCAGACTAGCGGGAATCGATGAGCAGTTCTTC
TRBV12-3/TRBV12-4	.	TRBJ2-3	11	many	CASSLTDTQYF	TGTGCCAGCAGCCTCACAGATACGCAGTATTTT
TRBV28	.	TRBJ2-7	13	few	CASTRRGVREQYF	TGTGCCAGCACCCGCAGGGGGGTTCGTGAGCAGTACTTC
TRBV6-1	TRBD2	TRBJ2-5	21	few	CASSSHPAETSGRGFGETQYF	TGTGCCAGCAGTTCCCATCCCGCGGAGACTAGCGGGAGGGGGTTCGGAGAGACCCAGTACTTC
TRBV4-2	.	TRBJ2-1	15	.	CASSQGSYGYNEQFF	TGTGCCAGCAGCCAAGGGTCCTACGGGTACAATGAGCAGTTCTTC
TRBV25-1	TRBD1	TRBJ2-4	13	.	CASSVDRGNIQYF	TGTGCCAGCAGTGTGGACAGGGGAAACATTCAGTACTTC
TRBV10-3	TRBD2	TRBJ2-7	15	.	CAISPGRGSSYEQYF	TGTGCCATCTCCCCCGGGCGGGGGAGCTCCTACGAGCAGTACTTC
TRBV7-2	TRBD2	TRBJ2-7	18	few	CASSKRTSGRAIWYEQYF	TGTGCCAGCAGCAAAAGGACTAGCGGGAGGGCAATCTGGTACGAGCAGTACTTC
TRBV10-3	.	TRBJ2-3	13	many	CAISRQSTDTQYF	TGTGCCATCAGTCGGCAGAGCACAGATACGCAGTATTTT
TRBV27	TRBD2	TRBJ2-3	15	few	CASSPFEGLAGTQYF	TGTGCCAGCAGTCCATTCGAAGGACTAGCGGGAACGCAGTATTTT
TRBV9	.	TRBJ2-6	15	.	CASSVGAPGANVLTF	TGTGCCAGCAGCGTAGGGGCACCTGGGGCCAACGTCCTGACTTTC
TRBV5-6	TRBD1	TRBJ2-7	16	.	CASSHYPTGVSYEQYF	TGTGCCAGCAGCCATTATCCTACAGGGGTCTCCTACGAGCAGTACTTC
TRBV20-1	TRBD1	TRBJ2-7	12	many	CVYDRDGYEQYF	TGCGTGTACGACAGGGACGGTTACGAGCAGTACTTC
TRBV28	.	TRBJ2-5	12	many	CASSPPQETQYF	TGTGCCAGCAGTCCGCCCCAAGAGACCCAGTACTTC
TRBV9	.	TRBJ2-7	15	.	CASSVQAGPQYEQYF	TGTGCCAGCAGCGTCCAGGCGGGCCCTCAATACGAGCAGTACTTC
TRBV29-1	.	TRBJ2-5	11	many	CSALSGVSQYF	TGCAGCGCTCTATCGGGAGTGTCCCAGTACTTC
TRBV29-1	TRBD2	TRBJ2-1	12	.	CSVETSGREQFF	TGCAGCGTTGAAACTAGCGGTCGGGAGCAGTTCTTC
TRBV29-1	.	TRBJ1-2	12	many	CSVLEGAYGYTF	TGCAGCGTTTTGGAGGGAGCCTATGGCTACACCTTC
TRBV6-5	TRBD2	TRBJ2-5	12	.	CASRAGEETQYF	TGTGCCAGCAGGGCGGGAGAAGAGACCCAGTACTTC
TRBV12-3/TRBV12-4	TRBD2	TRBJ2-3	18	few	CASSRRLAARSSTDTQYF	TGTGCCAGCAGCCGGCGACTAGCGGCCCGATCTAGCACAGATACGCAGTATTTT
TRBV29-1	.	TRBJ2-6	14	many	CSGLVGAGANVLTF	TGCAGCGGTCTAGTGGGAGCTGGGGCCAACGTCCTGACTTTC
TRBV20-1	TRBD2	TRBJ2-3	16	few	CSARDRVAGITDTQYF	TGCAGTGCTAGAGATCGGGTAGCGGGGATAACAGATACGCAGTATTTT
TRBV10-3	.	TRBJ2-3	12	few	CAISGSTDTQYF	TGTGCCATCAGTGGCAGCACAGATACGCAGTATTTT
TRBV7-9	.	TRBJ2-1	14	.	CASSARTSYNEQFF	TGTGCCAGCAGCGCTCGTACTAGTTACAATGAGCAGTTCTTC
TRBV6-2/TRBV6-3	.	TRBJ2-1	14	many	CASSYSNSAGEQFF	TGTGCCAGCAGTTACTCGAATAGCGCCGGTGAGCAGTTCTTC
TRBV7-9	.	TRBJ1-6	12	few	CASSPANSPLHF	TGTGCCAGCAGCCCCGCTAATTCACCCCTCCACTTT
TRBV6-6	TRBD1	TRBJ2-7	15	few	CASSHRGLGVYEQYF	TGTGCCAGCAGCCACAGGGGGCTCGGTGTCTACGAGCAGTACTTC
TRBV20-1	TRBD1	TRBJ1-2	12	few	CSAAGTGYGYTF	TGCAGTGCTGCCGGGACAGGGTATGGCTACACCTTC
TRBV29-1	.	TRBJ2-3	13	few	CSVEKTHPDTQYF	TGCAGCGTTGAAAAAACACACCCAGATACGCAGTATTTT
TRBV9	.	TRBJ2-2	12	few	CASSVGTGELFF	TGTGCCAGCAGCGTGGGGACCGGGGAGCTGTTTTTT
TRBV4-1	.	TRBJ2-7	14	many	CASSPSGAAYEQYF	TGCGCCAGCAGCCCCTCGGGGGCTGCCTACGAGCAGTACTTC
TRBV28	TRBD1	TRBJ1-2	14	many	CASRSGTGAYGYTF	TGTGCCAGCAGGTCCGGGACAGGGGCCTATGGCTACACCTTC
TRBV18	TRBD2	TRBJ2-1	16	.	CASSPGLAGVNNEQFF	TGTGCCAGCTCCCCCGGACTAGCGGGGGTGAACAATGAGCAGTTCTTC